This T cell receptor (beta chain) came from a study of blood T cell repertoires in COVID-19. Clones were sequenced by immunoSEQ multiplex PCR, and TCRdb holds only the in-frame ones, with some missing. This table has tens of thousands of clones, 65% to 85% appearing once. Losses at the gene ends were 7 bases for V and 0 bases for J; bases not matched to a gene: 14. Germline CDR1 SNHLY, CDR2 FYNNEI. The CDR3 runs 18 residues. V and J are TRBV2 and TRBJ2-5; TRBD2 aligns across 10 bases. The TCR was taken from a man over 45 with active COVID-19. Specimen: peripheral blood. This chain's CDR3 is CASKPDGSGGKDQETQYF. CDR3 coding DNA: TGTGCCAGCAAACCAGATGGTAGCGGGGGGAAGGACCAAGAGACCCAGTACTTC.